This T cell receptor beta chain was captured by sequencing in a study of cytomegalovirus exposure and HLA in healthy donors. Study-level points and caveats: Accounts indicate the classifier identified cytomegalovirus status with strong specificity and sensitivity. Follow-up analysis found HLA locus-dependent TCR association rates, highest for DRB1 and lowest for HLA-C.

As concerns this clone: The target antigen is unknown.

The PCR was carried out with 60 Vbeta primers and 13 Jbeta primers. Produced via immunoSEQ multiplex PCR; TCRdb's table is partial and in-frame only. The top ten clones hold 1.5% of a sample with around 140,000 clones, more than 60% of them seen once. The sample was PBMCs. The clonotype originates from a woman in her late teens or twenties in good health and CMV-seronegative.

The CDR3 sequence: CASSLEGAAATNEKLFF. The CDR3 DNA is TGTGCCAGCAGCTTAGAGGGGGCCGCAGCAACTAATGAAAAACTGTTTTTT. The genes are TRBV27 and TRBJ1-4; TRBD1 matches 7 bases. Germline V gene sequence: CDR1 MNHEY, CDR2 SMNVEV (reference sequence). The CDR3 consists of 17 residues. With V trimmed by 6 bases and J by 0 bases, 10 bases remained unmatched.